This TCR beta chain was profiled in a study of control samples from healthy donors and cancer patients. This clone appeared once. Sequencing used immunoSEQ multiplex PCR; TCRdb keeps in-frame clones, though not all of them. In the table there are 65,000 to 75,000 clones, roughly 84% of which are singletons. Per germline, CDR1 LGHDT and CDR2 YNNKEL (reference sequence). Germline trimming cut 1 base from V and 3 bases from J; bases unmatched to any gene: 4. There are 15 residues in the CDR3. V usage is TRBV3-1 (or the pseudogene TRBV3-2) and J usage is TRBJ2-7, with 9 bases identical to TRBD2. Material: blood. The receptor was derived from a woman aged 45-60 years in good health. DNA for the CDR3: TGTGCCAGCAGCCAAGGGCCTAGCGGGATCTACGAGCAGTACTTC. Protein product: CASSQGPSGIYEQYF.